This entry describes one T cell receptor beta chain. Study processing details: Reference gene primers were amplified, and this amplification served to estimate nucleated cell counts. Sequenced by immunoSEQ multiplex PCR; TCRdb stores in-frame clones only, minus some. V, J and clone size are taken as reported in that table, and D and trimming were inferred from the DNA itself. Of 200,000 or so clones listed, roughly nine tenths were seen once; the top ten hold 0.7% to 0.95%. This record belongs to a study of blood T cell repertoires in COVID-19. In the study overall: Material from acute and convalescent COVID-19 was sourced from the United States, Italy and Spain. PBMCs, B-cell-depleted T cells, or T cells provided the cDNA or gDNA that made up the material.

The V gene end was trimmed by 6 bases and the J gene end by 3 bases; junction bases not matched to a gene: 13. Germline V gene sequence: CDR1 KGHSH, CDR2 LQKENI. CDR3 length: 16 residues. The sequence was collected from a woman in her seventies with acute or convalescent COVID-19. The chain combines TRBV18 with TRBJ2-7, with 8 bases that match TRBD1. Sequencing was done on a sample of peripheral blood. CDR3 DNA: TGTGCCAGCTCTCAGGGAACCGGGACAGGAGACTACGAGCAGTACTTC. Amino acids: CASSQGTGTGDYEQYF.